Listed here is a single T cell receptor beta chain. The assay was immunoSEQ multiplex PCR, and TCRdb's table has in-frame clones only and misses some. The sample shows about 89,000 clones, about nine tenths of them seen only once. The data are from a study of identifying expanded T cells in peripheral blood. V lost 5 bases, J lost 2 bases, and 4 bases stayed unmatched. Germline loops: CDR1 SGHRS, CDR2 YFSETQ. The CDR3 extends over 15 amino acids. V usage is TRBV5-1 and J usage is TRBJ2-2; 9 nucleotides align to TRBD1. The receptor was isolated from a person aged 18 to 75 in good health. Sequenced: blood. Here the CDR3 DNA reads TGCGCCAGCAGTAACAGGGGGCTTAACACCGGGGAGCTGTTTTTT. Translation gives CASSNRGLNTGELFF.